These 9 T cell receptor beta chains share one sample of origin, sequenced in a study of blood T cell repertoires in COVID-19. Sequencing was performed with immunoSEQ multiplex PCR; in TCRdb, only in-frame clones are kept and a portion is missing. Counted here are under 250,000 clones, 82% occurring once; the ten biggest clones make up about 4.4%. Sequenced input: peripheral blood. These TCRs come from a woman in her seventies with acute or convalescent COVID-19.

This chain uses TRBV27 with TRBJ2-2; D remains unclear. The CDR3 consists of 16 residues. Trimming cost V 6 bases and J 5 bases, with 19 bases left between them. Germline CDR1 and CDR2: MNHEY and SMNVEV (reference sequence). The CDR3 here is CASSRSYRVGTGELFF. The CDR3 DNA is TGTGCCAGCAGCCGATCATACCGGGTTGGTACCGGGGAGCTGTTTTTT.

This clone was seen once. The rearrangement links TRBV19 to TRBJ1-5; D call uncertain. V lost 8 bases and J lost 5, with 10 bases in between. Germline CDR1 reads LNHDA; CDR2 reads SQIVND (reference sequence). The length of the CDR3 is 12 residues. The CDR3 protein is CASGEDDQPQHF. The DNA of the CDR3 is TGTGCCAGTGGGGAGGATGATCAGCCCCAGCATTTT.

J is TRBJ1-3 and V is TRBV10-3; D is ambiguous. Germline assignment: CDR1 ENHRY and CDR2 SYGVKD. The CDR3 has 16 amino acids. V was shortened by 0 bases and J by 0 bases, with 9 bases between the two germline ends. This CDR3 reads CAISESGGISGNTIYF. In DNA form, the CDR3 reads TGTGCCATCAGTGAGTCAGGAGGGATCTCTGGAAACACCATATATTTT.

This clone was recorded only once. This chain links TRBV29-1 with TRBJ2-7, with 9 bases matching TRBD2. Germline V CDR1 and CDR2: SQVTM, ANQGSEA. Losses at the gene ends were 4 bases for V and 4 bases for J; bases not matched to a gene: 8. The CDR3 totals 14 residues. The CDR3 spells CSVGPRGGRYEQYF. DNA for the CDR3: TGCAGCGTTGGACCGCGGGGGGGCCGTTACGAGCAGTACTTC.

The V call is TRBV19, the J call TRBJ1-5; TRBD1 matches 8 bases. V lost 9 bases, J lost 7 bases, and 14 bases stayed unmatched. The CDR3 is 15 amino acids. Germline V gene sequence: CDR1 LNHDA, CDR2 SQIVND (reference sequence). The CDR3 sequence is CASQTGGALGQPQHF. CDR3 bases: TGTGCCAGCCAAACAGGGGGGGCCTTAGGGCAGCCCCAGCATTTT.

V is TRBV24-1 and J is TRBJ2-1; 13 nucleotides line up with TRBD2. Germline CDR1 and CDR2: KGHDR and SFDVKD. J was trimmed by 7 bases and V by 2 bases; bases with no gene match: 10. This CDR3 is built from 18 residues. This CDR3 is CATSDSMRLAGGLNEQFF. The CDR3 nucleotides read TGTGCCACCAGTGATTCGATGCGACTAGCGGGGGGCTTAAATGAGCAGTTCTTC.

The rearrangement uses TRBV18 and TRBJ1-2; the match to TRBD1 covers 8 bases. Germline V gene data show CDR1 as KGHSH and CDR2 as LQKENI. The junction had 12 bases not matched to a gene; V was cut back by 0 bases and J by 0 bases. This CDR3 is 19 amino acids long. CDR3 sequence (DNA): TGTGCCAGCTCACCACCATTCCGGGACAGGAACTTGACTAACTATGGCTACACCTTC. This sequence encodes CASSPPFRDRNLTNYGYTF.

The chain couples TRBV18 to TRBJ1-6; a possible D gene is TRBD1 (6 bases). V was cut by 3 bases and J by 7 bases, with 19 bases left in between. This CDR3 spans 17 amino acids. The V gene's germline CDR1 is KGHSH and CDR2 LQKENI. The CDR3 is CASSPISGHGDNSPLHF. The DNA of the CDR3 is TGTGCCAGCTCACCCATTTCGGGACACGGGGACAATTCACCCCTCCACTTT.

This clone was detected a few times. The chain carries TRBV6-5 and TRBJ1-2, with D possibly being TRBD1 (5 bases). The CDR3 runs 13 residues. From germline, CDR1 is MNHEY and CDR2 SVGAGI. The V gene lost 4 bases and the J gene lost 4 bases, with 10 bases spanning the gap. The CDR3 here is CASSFDSVYGYTF. DNA for the CDR3: TGTGCCAGCAGTTTCGACAGCGTCTATGGCTACACCTTC.